This is a list of T cell receptor beta chains from one sample in a study of blood T cell repertoires in COVID-19. Assay used: immunoSEQ multiplex PCR; TCRdb lists only in-frame clones, some missing. The sample has 380,000 or so clones, about 80% seen once. The material sequenced was peripheral blood. These receptors were taken from a human donor with acute or convalescent COVID-19. The donor label of this sample is uncertain. CDR3s include the opening cysteine and the closing phenylalanine or tryptophan. D genes are given only for firm matches. The size of a clone is reported for some rows only, either as once, few or many, or as a class for expanded clones.

V: TRBV5-1
D: NA
size: NA
J: TRBJ2-4
CDR3: CASSHSGEGDIQYF
DNA: TGCGCCAGCAGCCACTCAGGGGAGGGAGACATTCAGTACTTC

V: TRBV10-3
D: TRBD1
size: NA
J: TRBJ2-7
CDR3: CAISGTGLHEQYF
DNA: TGTGCCATCAGTGGGACAGGCCTCCACGAGCAGTACTTC

V: TRBV5-1
D: TRBD1
size: few
J: TRBJ2-1
CDR3: CASSRGQGSYNEQFF
DNA: TGCGCCAGCAGCCGGGGACAGGGCTCCTACAATGAGCAGTTCTTC

V: TRBV5-1
D: NA
size: few
J: TRBJ2-2
CDR3: CASSTGQINTGELFF
DNA: TGCGCCAGCAGCACGGGACAAATAAACACCGGGGAGCTGTTTTTT

V: TRBV29-1
D: NA
size: few
J: TRBJ1-1
CDR3: CSVAEGANTEAFF
DNA: TGCAGCGTTGCTGAAGGGGCGAACACTGAAGCTTTCTTT

V: TRBV5-4
D: TRBD1
size: once
J: TRBJ1-6
CDR3: CASRAGQGSNSPLHF
DNA: TGTGCCAGCAGGGCGGGACAGGGAAGTAATTCACCCCTCCACTTT

V: TRBV9
D: NA
size: NA
J: TRBJ1-4
CDR3: CASTGTLHYYNEKLFF
DNA: TGTGCCAGCACCGGGACACTCCATTACTATAATGAAAAACTGTTTTTT

V: TRBV25-1
D: TRBD2
size: NA
J: TRBJ2-1
CDR3: CASSSQRGSIYNEQFF
DNA: TGTGCCAGCAGTTCCCAGCGGGGGTCGATCTACAATGAGCAGTTCTTC

V: TRBV27
D: TRBD1
size: NA
J: TRBJ1-3
CDR3: CASRGDRARNTIYF
DNA: TGTGCCAGCAGAGGGGACAGGGCAAGAAACACCATATATTTT

V: TRBV19
D: NA
size: NA
J: TRBJ1-5
CDR3: CASSGGSLLNQPQHF
DNA: TGTGCCAGTAGTGGGGGCTCCCTCCTAAATCAGCCCCAGCATTTT

V: TRBV28
D: TRBD2
size: NA
J: TRBJ2-3
CDR3: CASSNIGPAAGGSTDTQYF
DNA: TGTGCCAGCAGCAACATAGGTCCCGCAGCGGGAGGATCCACAGATACGCAGTATTTT

V: TRBV18
D: NA
size: NA
J: TRBJ1-5
CDR3: CASSPTQGGGNQPQHF
DNA: TGTGCCAGCTCACCAACCCAGGGCGGGGGCAATCAGCCCCAGCATTTT

V: TRBV7-8
D: TRBD2
size: NA
J: TRBJ2-2
CDR3: CASRGDAGELFF
DNA: TGTGCCAGCCGGGGGGATGCCGGGGAGCTGTTTTTT

V: TRBV2
D: NA
size: NA
J: TRBJ2-2
CDR3: CASRISRGGAGELFF
DNA: TGTGCCAGCAGAATAAGCCGCGGAGGGGCCGGGGAGCTGTTTTTT

V: TRBV28
D: NA
size: NA
J: TRBJ2-7
CDR3: CASTVAGTSSYEQYF
DNA: TGTGCCAGCACCGTCGCAGGTACCTCCTCCTACGAGCAGTACTTC

V: TRBV9
D: NA
size: once
J: TRBJ2-2
CDR3: CASSVSFDSPTGELFF
DNA: TGTGCCAGCAGCGTATCCTTTGACAGTCCCACCGGGGAGCTGTTTTTT

V: TRBV6-5
D: TRBD1
size: NA
J: TRBJ2-1
CDR3: CASGSGQRNEQFF
DNA: TGTGCCAGCGGGTCGGGACAGCGAAATGAGCAGTTCTTC

V: TRBV28
D: NA
size: NA
J: TRBJ2-7
CDR3: CASSEAGRVYEQYF
DNA: TGTGCCAGCAGTGAAGCGGGCAGGGTCTACGAGCAGTACTTC

V: TRBV4-2
D: NA
size: NA
J: TRBJ1-1
CDR3: CASSLGEARDAEAFF
DNA: TGTGCCAGCAGCCTAGGGGAGGCACGGGACGCTGAAGCTTTCTTT

V: TRBV4-2
D: TRBD2
size: few
J: TRBJ2-1
CDR3: CASSQDNSGGGNEQFF
DNA: TGTGCCAGCAGCCAAGATAATAGCGGGGGGGGCAATGAGCAGTTCTTC

V: TRBV18
D: TRBD1
size: NA
J: TRBJ1-5
CDR3: CASSPPGTGQNQPQHF
DNA: TGTGCCAGCTCACCACCCGGGACAGGGCAAAATCAGCCCCAGCATTTT

V: TRBV7-6
D: NA
size: NA
J: TRBJ2-2
CDR3: CASSFGSGELFF
DNA: TGTGCCAGCAGCTTTGGCTCCGGGGAGCTGTTTTTT

V: TRBV19
D: NA
size: once
J: TRBJ1-2
CDR3: CASSTPKTGTYGYTF
DNA: TGTGCCAGTAGTACACCGAAGACCGGGACTTATGGCTACACCTTC

V: TRBV6-5
D: NA
size: NA
J: TRBJ1-3
CDR3: CASRPQGLGGNTIYF
DNA: TGTGCCAGCAGGCCACAGGGTCTGGGAGGAAACACCATATATTTT

V: TRBV25-1
D: TRBD1
size: NA
J: TRBJ1-5
CDR3: CSNNGTGEFNQPQHF
DNA: TGTAGCAATAACGGGACAGGAGAATTCAATCAGCCCCAGCATTTT

V: TRBV29-1
D: TRBD1
size: NA
J: TRBJ2-7
CDR3: CSVEGQGATSLSYEQYF
DNA: TGCAGCGTTGAGGGACAGGGGGCAACTAGCCTCTCCTACGAGCAGTACTTC

V: TRBV19
D: NA
size: NA
J: TRBJ1-1
CDR3: CASSSTVNTEAFF
DNA: TGTGCCAGTAGTTCAACAGTGAACACTGAAGCTTTCTTT

V: TRBV28
D: NA
size: NA
J: TRBJ2-1
CDR3: CASREQGRRYNEQFF
DNA: TGTGCCAGCAGGGAGCAGGGGCGCCGTTACAATGAGCAGTTCTTC

V: TRBV27
D: NA
size: once
J: TRBJ2-7
CDR3: CASSLYPVVFGYEQYF
DNA: TGTGCCAGCAGTTTATATCCGGTAGTGTTTGGCTACGAGCAGTACTTC

V: TRBV7-6
D: TRBD2
size: NA
J: TRBJ2-1
CDR3: CASSLAPAGGYNEQFF
DNA: TGTGCCAGCAGCTTAGCGCCCGCGGGAGGTTACAATGAGCAGTTCTTC

V: TRBV5-8
D: TRBD2
size: NA
J: TRBJ2-7
CDR3: CASSWRGAYEQYF
DNA: TGTGCCAGCAGCTGGCGGGGGGCCTACGAGCAGTACTTC

V: TRBV7-9
D: TRBD2
size: NA
J: TRBJ2-2
CDR3: CASSPGLAPPEELFF
DNA: TGTGCCAGCAGCCCCGGACTAGCGCCCCCGGAGGAGCTGTTTTTT

V: TRBV14
D: NA
size: NA
J: TRBJ1-2
CDR3: CASSQERVTGYTF
DNA: TGTGCCAGCAGCCAAGAGAGGGTGACTGGCTACACCTTC